These 11 T cell receptor beta chains were sequenced from one sample in a study of human T cells and chemical hapten exposure. Unfractionated whole blood yielded total RNA. From the 5' RACE reads, TCRdb called clonotypes with MiXCR, one entry per CDR3 protein. Of roughly 110,000 distinct CDR3 sequences detected, approximately 20% appear once; the ten largest clones hold approximately 2.8%. Receptor source: a human donor in good health.

The V and J genes are TRBV12-3 or TRBV12-4 and TRBJ2-3; D is perhaps TRBD1 (6 bases). Trimming shortened V by 4 bases and J by 1 base, and 15 bases separated the two germline ends. CDR3 length: 16 residues. The CDR3 here is CASSSVQGGGTDTQYF. The CDR3 DNA is TGTGCCAGCAGTTCGGTACAGGGTGGCGGCACAGATACGCAGTATTTT.

This clonotype was picked up a small number of times. V usage is TRBV20-1 and J usage is TRBJ2-1; 13 bases line up with TRBD2. V was clipped by 0 bases and J by 6 bases; unmatched bases: 5. In germline, CDR1 is DFQATT, CDR2 SNEGSKA (reference sequence). The CDR3 consists of 16 residues. In DNA, the CDR3 is TGCAGTGCTAGAGATTGGACTAGCGGGAGTTCCAATGAGCAGTTCTTC. This sequence encodes CSARDWTSGSSNEQFF.

The CDR3 coding sequence is TGTGCCAGCAGTGAATCCGGGACACCAAGTTGGGGGACAGAGCAGTTCTTC. Translating gives CASSESGTPSWGTEQFF. The genes are TRBV28 and TRBJ2-1, with D perhaps matching TRBD1 (6 bases). The CDR3 totals 17 residues. Trimming pared 5 bases from V and 10 bases from J, leaving 27 bases between. In germline, CDR1 is MDHEN, CDR2 SYDVKM.

This clonotype has just a few counts. The rearrangement joins TRBV18 to TRBJ1-3; D is unresolved. In germline, CDR1 is KGHSH, CDR2 LQKENI. The CDR3 has 13 residues. V was cut by 2 bases and J by 0 bases, with 2 bases left in between. The CDR3 DNA is TGTGCCAGCTCACCAGACTCTGGAAACACCATATATTTT. Its protein is CASSPDSGNTIYF.

The V gene is TRBV6-5, the J gene TRBJ2-3; tentatively, D is TRBD1 (5 bases). V lost 7 bases, J lost 2 bases, and 10 bases lay in between. The CDR3 extends over 13 amino acids. Germline V lookup: CDR1 MNHEY, CDR2 SVGAGI. The CDR3 spells CASKGQITDTQYF. The CDR3 bases are TGTGCCAGCAAGGGGCAGATCACAGATACGCAGTATTTT.

The rearrangement joins TRBV29-1 to TRBJ2-7; TRBD2 agrees at 7 bases. CDR3 length: 13 amino acids. The junction had 5 bases not matched to a gene; V was cut back by 2 bases and J by 4 bases. CDR1 is SQVTM, CDR2 ANQGSEA, per germline. CDR3 nucleotides: TGCAGCGTTGAAATGGGAGGGCCGTACGAGCAGTACTTC. This encodes CSVEMGGPYEQYF.

This clonotype was observed a few times. The chain has TRBV30 and TRBJ1-4; D gene ambiguous. Germline V gene sequence: CDR1 GTSNPN, CDR2 SVGIG (reference sequence). V was trimmed by 0 bases and J by 8 bases, leaving 13 bases between them. CDR3 size: 14 residues. The CDR3 sequence: CAWSVRRAGEKLFF. CDR3 DNA: TGTGCCTGGAGTGTACGGAGGGCCGGAGAAAAACTGTTTTTT. Together with reference TRBV30 and TRBJ1-4, the CDR3 gives the full variable domain: SQTIHQWPATLVQPVGSPLSLECTVEGTSNPNLYWYRQAAGRGLQLLFYSVGIGQISSEVPQNLSASRPQDRQFILSSKKLLLSDSGFYLCAWSVRRAGEKLFFGSGTQLSVL.

This clonotype came up many times. V usage is TRBV27 and J usage is TRBJ1-3, with unresolved D. Trimming removed 5 bases at V and 0 bases at J, with 14 bases between. From germline, CDR1 is MNHEY and CDR2 SMNVEV (reference sequence). The CDR3 runs 16 residues. CDR3 coding DNA: TGTGCCAGCAGTGTTAGCCGGGCAGCCTCTGGAAACACCATATATTTT. It encodes CASSVSRAASGNTIYF.

This clonotype has a handful of counts. The DNA for the CDR3 is TGTGCCAGCAGTTTCGAGGGGTACACTGAAGCTTTCTTT. Protein: CASSFEGYTEAFF. The rearrangement uses TRBV27 and TRBJ1-1; the D gene is possibly TRBD1 (5 bases). Trimming left V 3 bases short and J 3 bases short, with 8 bases between. The germline gives CDR1 MNHEY, CDR2 SMNVEV (reference sequence). The CDR3 is made up of 13 amino acids.

This clonotype came up a few times. J is TRBJ2-7 and V is TRBV6-5, with TRBD1 identical over 7 bases. The V gene's germline CDR1 is MNHEY and CDR2 SVGAGI. CDR3 size: 12 residues. J lost 0 bases, V lost 8 bases, and 1 base had no gene match. The CDR3 spells CASRQGSYEQYF. In DNA, the CDR3 is TGTGCCAGCCGACAGGGCTCCTACGAGCAGTACTTC.

This clonotype occurred once. V gene TRBV9 combines with J gene TRBJ2-7; 13 nucleotides line up with TRBD2. With V trimmed by 0 bases and J by 6 bases, 9 bases remained unmatched. Germline CDR1 reads SGDLS; CDR2 reads YYNGEE. This CDR3 region has 17 residues. The CDR3 loop is CASSVASGLAGVGEQYF. In nucleotides, the CDR3 is TGTGCCAGCAGCGTAGCTTCCGGACTAGCGGGAGTTGGCGAGCAGTACTTC.